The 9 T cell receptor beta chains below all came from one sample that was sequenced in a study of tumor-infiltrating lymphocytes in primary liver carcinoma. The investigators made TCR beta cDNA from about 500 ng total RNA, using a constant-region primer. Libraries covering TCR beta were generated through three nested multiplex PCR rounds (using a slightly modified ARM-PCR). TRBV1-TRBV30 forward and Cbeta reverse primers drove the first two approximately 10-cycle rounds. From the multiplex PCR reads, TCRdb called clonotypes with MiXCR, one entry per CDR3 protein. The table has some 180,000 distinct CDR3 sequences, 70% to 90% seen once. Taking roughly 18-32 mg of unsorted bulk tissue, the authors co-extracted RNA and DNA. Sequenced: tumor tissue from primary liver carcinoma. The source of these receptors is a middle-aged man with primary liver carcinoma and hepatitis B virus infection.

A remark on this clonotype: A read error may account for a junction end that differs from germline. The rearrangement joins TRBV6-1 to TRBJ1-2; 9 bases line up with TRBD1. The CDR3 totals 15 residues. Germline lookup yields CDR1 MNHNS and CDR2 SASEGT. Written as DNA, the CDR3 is TGTGTCAGCATAGTTTCCGGGACAGGGTCTGAGGGCTACACCTTC. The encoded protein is CVSIVSGTGSEGYTF.

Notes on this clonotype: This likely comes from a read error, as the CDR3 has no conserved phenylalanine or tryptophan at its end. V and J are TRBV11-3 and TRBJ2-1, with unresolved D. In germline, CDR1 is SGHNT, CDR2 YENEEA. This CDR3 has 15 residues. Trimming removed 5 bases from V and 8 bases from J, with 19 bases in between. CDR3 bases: TGTGCCAGCAGCCCCCACTTTGCTGAGAGCGATGAGCAGTTCTTA. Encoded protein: CASSPHFAESDEQFL.

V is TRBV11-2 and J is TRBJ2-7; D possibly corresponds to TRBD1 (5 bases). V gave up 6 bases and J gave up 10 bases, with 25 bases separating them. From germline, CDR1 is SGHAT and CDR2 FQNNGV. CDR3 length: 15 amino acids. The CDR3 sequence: CASSLRWTRESEQYF. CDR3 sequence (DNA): TGTGCCAGCAGTTTACGATGGACAAGGGAAAGCGAACAGTACTTC.

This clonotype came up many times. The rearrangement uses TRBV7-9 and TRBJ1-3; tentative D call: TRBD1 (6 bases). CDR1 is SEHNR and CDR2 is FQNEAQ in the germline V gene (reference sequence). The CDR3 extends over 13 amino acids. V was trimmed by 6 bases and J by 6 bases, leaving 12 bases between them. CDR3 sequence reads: CASSKGDENTIYF. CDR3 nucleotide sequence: TGTGCCAGCAGTAAGGGGGACGAAAACACCATATATTTT.

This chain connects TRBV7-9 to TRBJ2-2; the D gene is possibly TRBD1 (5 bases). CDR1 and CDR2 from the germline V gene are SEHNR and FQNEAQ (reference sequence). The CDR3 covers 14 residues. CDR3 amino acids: CVNSARQFTGELFF. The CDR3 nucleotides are TGTGTCAACAGTGCCCGACAGTTCACCGGGGAGCTGTTTTTT.

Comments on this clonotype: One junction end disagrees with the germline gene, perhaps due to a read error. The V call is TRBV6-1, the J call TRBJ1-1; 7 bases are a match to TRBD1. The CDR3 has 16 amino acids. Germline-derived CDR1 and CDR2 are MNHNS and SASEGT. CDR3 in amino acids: CVSRKGTVPMNSEAFF. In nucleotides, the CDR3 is TGTGTCAGCAGGAAAGGGACAGTCCCAATGAACTCTGAAGCTTTCTTT.

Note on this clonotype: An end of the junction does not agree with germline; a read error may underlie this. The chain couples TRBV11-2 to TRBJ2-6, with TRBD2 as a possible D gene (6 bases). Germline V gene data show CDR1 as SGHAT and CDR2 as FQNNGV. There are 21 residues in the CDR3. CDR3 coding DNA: TGTGCCAGTAGCATGGGGGGAGACAGAGGCATTTCCCTCTCTGGGGCCAACGTCCCGACTTTC. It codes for CASSMGGDRGISLSGANVPTF.

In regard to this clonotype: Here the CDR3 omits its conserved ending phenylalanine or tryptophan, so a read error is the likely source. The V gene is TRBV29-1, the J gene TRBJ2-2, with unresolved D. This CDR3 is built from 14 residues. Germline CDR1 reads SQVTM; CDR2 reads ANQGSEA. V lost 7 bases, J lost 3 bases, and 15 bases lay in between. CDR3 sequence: CSASQDTDTGELFL. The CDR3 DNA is TGCAGCGCGTCGCAGGATACGGACACCGGGGAGCTGTTTTTA.

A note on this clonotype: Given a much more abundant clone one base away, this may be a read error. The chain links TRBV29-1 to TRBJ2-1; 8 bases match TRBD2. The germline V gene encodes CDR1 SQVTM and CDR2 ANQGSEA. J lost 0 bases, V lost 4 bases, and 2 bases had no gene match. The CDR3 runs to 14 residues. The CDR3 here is CSVVAGGSYNEQFF. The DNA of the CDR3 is TGCAGCGTTGTCGCGGGAGGCTCCTACAATGAGCAGTTCTTC.